This passage covers 8 T cell receptor beta chains from one sample sequenced in a study of long-term antiretroviral therapy in people with HIV. Run at survey level, the immunoSEQ assay was version v3.0. Some clones are missing from TCRdb's copy, which holds only in-frame ones; the method was immunoSEQ multiplex PCR. Among under 20,000 clones, roughly 83% were seen once, and the ten largest hold about 18%. The source material was unsorted PBMCs, sampled just before starting antiretroviral therapy. Receptors originate from a man aged 35 to 55 with HIV.

CDR3 region: CARGGQDSYEQYF. CDR3 nucleotide sequence: TGTGCCCGAGGGGGACAGGATTCCTACGAGCAGTACTTC. The chain combines TRBV2 with TRBJ2-7; TRBD1 agrees at 8 bases. Germline V gene sequence: CDR1 SNHLY, CDR2 FYNNEI. The CDR3 length is 13 residues. J was trimmed by 1 base and V by 11 bases; bases with no gene match: 7.

The V gene is TRBV5-1, the J gene TRBJ2-1, with 12 nucleotides matching TRBD2. V shed 0 bases, J shed 8 bases, and the junction held 0 bases outside the gene matches. The CDR3 covers 14 residues. Per germline, CDR1 SGHRS and CDR2 YFSETQ. The CDR3 DNA sequence: TGCGCCAGCAGCTTGGCTAGCGGGGGGGATGAGCAGTTCTTC. Protein product: CASSLASGGDEQFF.

The genes are TRBV5-6 and TRBJ2-1; a possible D gene is TRBD1 (5 bases). There are 14 residues in the CDR3. V lost 4 bases and J 8 bases, leaving 16 bases between the germline ends. Germline values: CDR1 SGHDT, CDR2 YYEEEE. CDR3 sequence: CASSIHLRVHEQFF. Written as DNA, the CDR3 is TGTGCCAGCAGCATTCACCTCAGGGTCCATGAGCAGTTCTTC. Drawing the rest from reference TRBV5-6 and TRBJ2-1, the complete variable domain is DAGVTQSPTHLIKTRGQQVTLRCSPKSGHDTVSWYQQALGQGPQFIFQYYEEEERQRGNFPDRFSGHQFPNYSSELNVNALLLGDSALYLCASSIHLRVHEQFFGPGTRLTVL.

This chain links TRBV9 with TRBJ2-5, with D unresolved. V lost 0 bases, J lost 2 bases, and 8 bases lay in between. The CDR3 has 14 residues. Germline V gene lookup returns CDR1 SGDLS and CDR2 YYNGEE. The CDR3 loop is CASSVGGPQETQYF. CDR3 coding DNA: TGTGCCAGCAGCGTAGGCGGTCCTCAAGAGACCCAGTACTTC.

This clone was seen just once. The V gene is TRBV7-3, the J gene TRBJ2-3; no definite D call. The CDR3 extends over 14 amino acids. Germline CDR1 reads SGHTA; CDR2 reads FQGTGA. V was cut by 5 bases and J by 1 base, with 10 bases left in between. CDR3 sequence (DNA): TGTGCCAGCAGCCCGGAGTGGGGCACAGATACGCAGTATTTT. The encoded protein is CASSPEWGTDTQYF.

The CDR3 DNA reads TGTGCCACCAGTAGGAGGGGCGGTCAGCAAGAGACCCAGTACTTC. Translated: CATSRRGGQQETQYF. The rearrangement joins TRBV15 to TRBJ2-5, with TRBD2 as a possible D gene (6 bases). The V end was cut by 6 bases, the J end by 2 bases, with 16 bases between. Germline CDR1 is LNHNV and CDR2 is YYDKDF (reference sequence). CDR3 length: 15 residues.

The chain joins TRBV6-1 to TRBJ1-2; D is possibly TRBD1 (5 bases). The CDR3 is 12 amino acids. CDR1 MNHNS and CDR2 SASEGT come from the germline V gene. Trimming stripped 7 bases from V and 5 bases from J, with 11 bases between. In DNA form, the CDR3 reads TGTGCCAGCAACCCCGAGGGGTATGGCTACACCTTC. Residues: CASNPEGYGYTF.

The chain recombines TRBV29-1 with TRBJ2-1; D may be TRBD1 (6 bases). From germline, CDR1 is SQVTM and CDR2 ANQGSEA. Trimming pared 0 bases from V and 8 bases from J, leaving 17 bases between. The CDR3 covers 15 residues. CDR3 loop: CSVEDGAGVVDEQFF. CDR3 DNA: TGCAGCGTTGAAGATGGGGCAGGGGTCGTGGATGAGCAGTTCTTC.